This T cell receptor (beta chain) was identified in a study of T cell responses to AZD1222 COVID-19 vaccine. The study's findings and limits: After the peak T cell response, and only then, were repertoires sampled. There were vaccine-associated CD4 TCRs across spike, dominant at 160-218 and 743-854. Spike-specific TCR breadth and depth both grew after two AZD1222 doses. Nearly half of spike-specific TCRs reportedly go after variant regions that carry no mutations.

In the case of this clone: What it binds is not known.

Germline CDR1 and CDR2: LGHDT and YNNKEL (reference sequence). This CDR3 region has 13 residues. V gave up 1 base and J gave up 8 bases, with 11 bases separating them. The table came from immunoSEQ multiplex PCR; TCRdb's copy has only in-frame clones and leaves some out. The sample lists around 85,000 clones, under 90% occurring once. This TCR came from an adult who received the AZD1222 COVID-19 vaccine. The gene calls are TRBV3-1 (or the pseudogene TRBV3-2) and TRBJ1-2, with D perhaps matching TRBD1 (5 bases). Source: peripheral blood, taken 28 days after the second AZD1222 dose. Written as DNA, the CDR3 is TGTGCCAGCAGCCAAGGCCCAGGGAGAGGCTACACCTTC. This encodes CASSQGPGRGYTF.